This T cell receptor (beta chain) was captured by sequencing in a study of early stage breast cancer tumors. Study background: About 80% of the 16 invasive tumors were ER+, PR+ and HER2-.

The table came from immunoSEQ multiplex PCR; TCRdb's copy has only in-frame clones and leaves some out. This sample has tens of thousands of clones, with about 77% found just once. Whole-study findings and limits: Compared with adjacent normal breast, tumors showed 2 to 2.5-fold denser, more clonal T cells.

V shed 4 bases and J 9 bases; nucleotides not matched to a gene: 7. The CDR3 runs to 15 residues. The germline V gene has CDR1 LNHDA and CDR2 SQIVND (reference sequence). This clone was counted only a few times. Antigen unknown. The rearrangement joins TRBV19 to TRBJ2-1, with 12 bases aligning to TRBD2. This sequence originates from a person aged 40-50 years with breast cancer. The specimen was blood. The CDR3: CASSTSGRASGEQFF. As DNA, the CDR3 is TGTGCCAGTAGTACTAGCGGGAGGGCCTCGGGTGAGCAGTTCTTC. The whole variable domain, filled in from reference TRBV19 and TRBJ2-1, reads DGGITQSPKYLFRKEGQNVTLSCEQNLNHDAMYWYRQDPGQGLRLIYYSQIVNDFQKGDIAEGYSVSREKKESFPLTVTSAQKNPTAFYLCASSTSGRASGEQFFGPGTRLTVL.